The TCR beta chain described here comes from a study of blood T cell repertoires in COVID-19. Study information: Nucleic acid was either cDNA or gDNA, and it came from T cells, B-cell-depleted T cells, or PBMCs.

The assay was immunoSEQ multiplex PCR, and TCRdb's table has in-frame clones only and misses some. The sample records around 300,000 clones, around 91% being singletons. This CDR3 has 11 residues. The V end lost 8 bases, the J end lost 6 bases, and 9 bases lay between the germline ends. Germline CDR1 and CDR2: SNHLY and FYNNEI. The gene calls are TRBV2 and TRBJ2-3; unclear D gene. The origin of this receptor is a woman in her thirties or forties with COVID-19, enrolled during active disease. Sequencing input: peripheral blood. The CDR3 loop reads CASSLRDTQYF. The CDR3 bases are TGTGCCAGCTCCCTCAGGGATACGCAGTATTTT.